This TCR beta chain is from a study of T cells in Graves' hyperthyroidism and ophthalmopathy. This clonotype was seen many times. Thyroid ultrasound and orbital computed tomography, with clinical symptoms and serum thyroxine and TRAb, informed diagnoses. Trimming took off 6 bases at V and 4 bases at J, with 19 bases between the two ends. CDR1 is MNHNS and CDR2 is SASEGT in the germline V gene. The CDR3 is made up of 16 amino acids. TCR beta CDR3 region amplification was performed from RNA transcripts. A first-round RT-PCR of the TCR CDR3 used the HTBI primer set. One entry per CDR3 protein, called by TCRdb with MiXCR from the multiplex PCR reads. The sample shows some 570,000 distinct CDR3 sequences, 12% to 15% of them seen only once.

This sequence joins TRBV6-1 and TRBJ2-1, with D possibly matching TRBD1 (6 bases). This clonotype was obtained from a woman aged 18-35 years with Graves' ophthalmopathy. The sample was blood. The CDR3: CASRPYDRPRYNEQFF. The CDR3 bases are TGTGCCAGCAGGCCCTATGACAGGCCCCGATACAATGAGCAGTTCTTC.